A single sample is the source of the 29 T cell receptor beta chains below, sequenced in a study of T-cell memory formation after mild COVID-19. TCRdb fed the 5' RACE reads into MiXCR, producing one record per CDR3 protein. The sample shows fewer than 700,000 distinct CDR3 sequences, 15% to 20% of them seen only once. Sequences were obtained from PBMCs or a T cell subset sorted from them (not recorded which). The receptors originated from an adult woman who had mild COVID-19 (a few samples of this study predate the infection). Cell type and time point are not known.

The chain joins TRBV7-9 to TRBJ2-2, with D maybe TRBD2 (6 bases). Trimming took off 3 bases at V and 3 bases at J, with 23 bases between the two ends. Germline V gene lookup returns CDR1 SEHNR and CDR2 FQNEAQ (reference sequence). CDR3 length equals 19 residues. CDR3 nucleotide sequence: TGTGCCAGCAGCTTTGGGCTAGAGGGACCCCGCGGGGACACCGGGGAGCTGTTTTTT. This encodes CASSFGLEGPRGDTGELFF.

This clonotype was seen once. The rearrangement joins TRBV12-5 to TRBJ1-1, with TRBD1 matching 11 bases. V lost 3 bases to trimming and J lost 5 bases; unmatched junction nucleotides: 2. This CDR3 region has 14 residues. Germline V gives CDR1 LGHNT, CDR2 FRNRAP. CDR3 coding DNA: TGTGCTAGTGGTTTCGGGACAGGGGGGACTGAAGCTTTCTTT. As protein: CASGFGTGGTEAFF.

This clonotype has ten or more counts. Compared with germline, one end of the junction differs, possibly owing to a read error. The rearrangement uses TRBV12-3 or TRBV12-4 and TRBJ2-5; D possibly corresponds to TRBD2 (6 bases). This CDR3 has 15 residues. For the CDR3, the DNA is TGTGCCAGCAGTTTAGGTGGCGGGGCGCAAGGGACCCAGTACTTC. Translated: CASSLGGGAQGTQYF.

The chain joins TRBV5-1 to TRBJ1-3, with a weak D call TRBD1 (5 bases). Germline V lookup: CDR1 SGHRS, CDR2 YFSETQ. Trimming stripped 5 bases from V and 2 bases from J, with 14 bases between. CDR3 length: 15 residues. The CDR3 protein is CASREPGTAGNTIYF. As DNA, the CDR3 is TGCGCCAGCAGAGAGCCTGGGACGGCTGGAAACACCATATATTTT. Supplemented by reference TRBV5-1 and TRBJ1-3, the full variable domain reads KAGVTQTPRYLIKTRGQQVTLSCSPISGHRSVSWYQQTPGQGLQFLFEYFSETQRNKGNFPGRFSGRQFSNSRSEMNVSTLELGDSALYLCASREPGTAGNTIYFGEGSWLTVV.

This clonotype has at least ten counts. The V and J genes are TRBV15 and TRBJ2-7; D is possibly TRBD1 or TRBD2 (5 bases each). Trimming left V 2 bases short and J 0 bases short, with 17 bases between. The CDR3 runs 17 residues. Germline CDR1 LNHNV, CDR2 YYDKDF (reference sequence). CDR3 in amino acids: CATSRLTGAELSYEQYF. The DNA for the CDR3 is TGTGCCACCAGCAGACTCACCGGGGCAGAACTCTCCTACGAGCAGTACTTC.

This sequence joins TRBV12-3 or TRBV12-4 and TRBJ2-7, with a possible D match to TRBD2 (5 bases). V lost 5 bases to trimming and J lost 10 bases, with 18 bases between them. CDR3 length equals 13 residues. CDR3 protein: CASSLRVSARQYF. In DNA form, the CDR3 reads TGTGCCAGCAGTCTGAGGGTTTCAGCGAGACAGTACTTC.

The chain employs TRBV7-9 and TRBJ2-5; TRBD2 matches at 7 bases. Germline V gene data show CDR1 as SEHNR and CDR2 as FQNEAQ (reference sequence). CDR3 size: 15 residues. V dropped 6 bases and J dropped 3; count of bases not matched to a gene: 10. CDR3 residues: CASSTGTSAEETQYF. CDR3 coding DNA: TGTGCCAGCAGTACAGGCACTAGCGCTGAAGAGACCCAGTACTTC.

The chain recombines TRBV19 with TRBJ2-7; D is tentatively TRBD1 or TRBD2 (6 bases each). The length of the CDR3 is 14 residues. The V gene's germline CDR1 is LNHDA and CDR2 SQIVND (reference sequence). Trimming pared 7 bases from V and 6 bases from J, leaving 19 bases between. In DNA form, the CDR3 reads TGTGCCAGTAAGACTATTGGGGGGCTCGGCGAGCAGTACTTC. It translates to CASKTIGGLGEQYF.

V usage is TRBV20-1 and J usage is TRBJ2-7; D perhaps matches TRBD1 (6 bases). Trimming removed 4 bases from V and 0 bases from J, with 10 bases in between. This CDR3 comprises 13 residues. Per the germline V gene, CDR1 is DFQATT and CDR2 is SNEGSKA (reference sequence). DNA for the CDR3: TGCAGTGCTACCCAGGACAGCTCCTACGAGCAGTACTTC. Translation: CSATQDSSYEQYF.

Concerning this clonotype itself: This may arise from a read error, as a much more abundant clone is one base away. This chain links TRBV7-9 with TRBJ1-3; the D is unclear. Trimming stripped 3 bases from V and 2 bases from J, with 5 bases between. Looked up from germline, CDR1 is SEHNR and CDR2 is FQNEAQ (reference sequence). This CDR3 region has 13 residues. The CDR3 DNA follows: TGTGCCAGCAGCTTGGGTCCTGGAAACACCATATATTTT. Translated: CASSLGPGNTIYF. Using reference TRBV7-9 and TRBJ1-3 for the parts outside the CDR3, the full variable domain is DTGVSQNPRHKITKRGQNVTFRCDPISEHNRLYWYRQTLGQGPEFLTYFQNEAQLEKSRLLSDRFSAERPKGSFSTLEIQRTEQGDSAMYLCASSLGPGNTIYFGEGSWLTVV.

The chain recombines TRBV7-9 with TRBJ1-1; 7 positions agree with TRBD1. J lost 6 bases, V lost 1 base, and 8 bases had no gene match. The CDR3 covers 15 residues. CDR1 is SEHNR and CDR2 is FQNEAQ in the germline V gene (reference sequence). CDR3 nucleotides: TGTGCCAGCAGCTTAGAAAGGGGGCTTAAATCTGAAGCTTTCTTT. This translates into CASSLERGLKSEAFF. The full variable domain, completed using reference TRBV7-9 and TRBJ1-1, is DTGVSQNPRHKITKRGQNVTFRCDPISEHNRLYWYRQTLGQGPEFLTYFQNEAQLEKSRLLSDRFSAERPKGSFSTLEIQRTEQGDSAMYLCASSLERGLKSEAFFGQGTRLTVV.

The chain couples TRBV6-6 to TRBJ2-7, with 7 nucleotides matching TRBD1. Looked up from germline, CDR1 is MNHNY and CDR2 is SVGAGI (reference sequence). The CDR3 length is 13 residues. V trimming: 8 bases; J trimming: 1 base; junction bases outside the gene matches: 5. CDR3 sequence reads: CASETGYSYEQYF. DNA for the CDR3: TGTGCCAGCGAGACAGGGTATTCCTACGAGCAGTACTTC.

The genes are TRBV9 and TRBJ2-2, with 8 bases that match TRBD2. Germline CDR1 is SGDLS and CDR2 is YYNGEE. Unmatched junction bases numbered 6, after V lost 7 bases and J lost 4 bases. The CDR3 spans 14 residues. CDR3 nucleotide sequence: TGTGCCAGCGCGGGAGGTCCGGGCACCGGGGAGCTGTTTTTT. Its protein product is CASAGGPGTGELFF.

Here the CDR3 reads CASSQDMIKYF. DNA of the CDR3: TGTGCCAGCAGCCAGGACATGATAAAGTATTTT. This rearrangement joins TRBV7-9 to TRBJ2-3; tentative D call: TRBD1 (5 bases). CDR3 size: 11 residues. The germline gives CDR1 SEHNR, CDR2 FQNEAQ (reference sequence). Trimming removed 5 bases from V and 13 bases from J, with 13 bases in between.

This clonotype has a handful of counts. This sequence joins TRBV12-3 or TRBV12-4 and TRBJ1-2; 7 nucleotides align to TRBD1. This CDR3 region has 14 residues. J was trimmed by 4 bases and V by 8 bases; bases with no gene match: 10. CDR3 region: CASLLAGGPYGYTF. DNA of the CDR3: TGTGCCAGCTTACTTGCAGGGGGGCCCTATGGCTACACCTTC.

The J gene is TRBJ1-1, the V gene TRBV6-1; weak D call: TRBD1 (5 bases). CDR1 and CDR2 (germline): MNHNS, SASEGT. V lost 8 bases and J lost 5, with 21 bases in between. The CDR3 has 15 residues. The CDR3 loop is CASGSPSGLRTEAFF. CDR3 DNA: TGTGCCAGCGGCTCGCCCTCAGGGTTGAGGACTGAAGCTTTCTTT.

In this sample, this clonotype turned up a few times. V usage is TRBV14 and J usage is TRBJ2-5; D ambiguous. V gave up 5 bases and J gave up 1 base, with 8 bases separating them. The CDR3 has 13 amino acids. Germline-derived CDR1 and CDR2 are SGHDN and FVKESK. The CDR3 region has the DNA TGTGCCAGCAGCTCTACCGTCCAAGAGACCCAGTACTTC. This codes for CASSSTVQETQYF.

This chain links TRBV5-1 with TRBJ2-2, with D hard to call. The CDR3 runs to 14 residues. Trimming removed 4 bases at V and 2 bases at J, with 9 bases between. Looked up from germline, CDR1 is SGHRS and CDR2 is YFSETQ. The CDR3 here is CASSPVYNTGELFF. CDR3 sequence (DNA): TGCGCCAGCAGCCCAGTCTACAACACCGGGGAGCTGTTTTTT.

A few counts support this clonotype. The rearrangement joins TRBV5-1 to TRBJ2-4, with 12 positions matching TRBD2. This CDR3 comprises 19 residues. Trimming at V came to 0 bases and at J to 2 bases, leaving 9 bases not matched to a gene. Germline V gene data show CDR1 as SGHRS and CDR2 as YFSETQ. The DNA of the CDR3 is TGCGCCAGCAGCTTGGGTACTAGCGGGGGGCCGCTATCCAAAAACATTCAGTACTTC. This encodes CASSLGTSGGPLSKNIQYF.

The gene calls are TRBV11-2 and TRBJ2-1, with D perhaps matching TRBD2 (6 bases). V lost 4 bases and J lost 3, with 16 bases in between. Germline CDR1 SGHAT, CDR2 FQNNGV. The CDR3 covers 16 residues. The CDR3: CASSSVDGGFYNEQFF. The CDR3, as DNA: TGTGCCAGCAGCTCAGTGGACGGGGGATTCTACAATGAGCAGTTCTTC.

In DNA form, the CDR3 reads TGCGCCAGCAGCTTCTGGGGACTAGAAGTAGATAGCACAGATACGCAGTATTTT. Its translation is CASSFWGLEVDSTDTQYF. The rearrangement uses TRBV5-1 and TRBJ2-3; the match to TRBD2 covers 8 bases. The CDR3 loop spans 18 amino acids. Germline trimming cut 2 bases from V and 0 bases from J; bases unmatched to any gene: 11. CDR1 SGHRS and CDR2 YFSETQ come from the germline V gene.

This clonotype came up a few times. CDR3 DNA sequence: TGTGCCAGCAGCCGGGGGACAGCAACTAGCAATCAGCCCCAGCATTTT. This encodes CASSRGTATSNQPQHF. The gene calls are TRBV5-5 and TRBJ1-5; 7 nucleotides agree with TRBD1. Germline CDR1 reads SGHKS; CDR2 reads YYEKEE (reference sequence). The CDR3 has 16 residues. V dropped 4 bases and J dropped 0; count of bases not matched to a gene: 7.

In its sample, this clonotype was seen a few times. For the CDR3, the DNA is TGTGCCAGCAGTTACGAAGGGGGGAGCTCCTACGAGCAGTACTTC. Its translation is CASSYEGGSSYEQYF. The gene calls are TRBV6-5 and TRBJ2-7; possibly TRBD1 or TRBD2 for D (6 bases each). Germline CDR1 reads MNHEY; CDR2 reads SVGAGI. The CDR3 sequence is 15 residues long. Trimming took off 2 bases at V and 0 bases at J, with 11 bases between the two ends.

This chain joins TRBV5-1 and TRBJ2-3; 8 nucleotides align to TRBD1. The CDR3 spans 16 residues. Trimming cost V 1 base and J 4 bases; bases outside gene matches: 8. Germline CDR1 reads SGHRS; CDR2 reads YFSETQ. This CDR3 reads CASSLRAGGVADTQYF. The DNA for the CDR3 is TGCGCCAGCAGCTTGCGTGCAGGGGGCGTCGCAGATACGCAGTATTTT.

The CDR3 protein is CASSSRLDRDMPQHF. CDR3 nucleotides: TGTGCCAGCAGCTCTAGATTAGACCGGGACATGCCCCAGCATTTT. The V and J genes are TRBV12-3 or TRBV12-4 and TRBJ1-5; D is possibly TRBD1 (6 bases). The length of the CDR3 is 15 residues. V was cut by 6 bases and J by 9 bases, with 21 bases left in between.

This clonotype was seen at least ten times. The J gene is TRBJ1-2, the V gene TRBV29-1; TRBD1 agrees at 9 bases. With V trimmed by 7 bases and J by 6 bases, 9 bases remained unmatched. CDR1 is SQVTM and CDR2 is ANQGSEA in the germline V gene. The CDR3 runs 13 residues. CDR3 nucleotide sequence: TGCAGCGCTAGCCCGGGACAGGGTAATGGCTACACCTTC. It yields the protein CSASPGQGNGYTF.

This clonotype was seen more than once but under ten times. This chain connects TRBV6-2 or TRBV6-3 to TRBJ2-1, with a tentative D call TRBD2 (5 bases). V lost 4 bases to trimming and J lost 12 bases, with 7 bases between them. Germline CDR1 MNHEY, CDR2 SVGEGT. This CDR3 spans 10 amino acids. The CDR3 reads CASSFGGQFF. The DNA of the CDR3 is TGTGCCAGCAGTTTTGGAGGGCAGTTCTTC.

This clonotype was observed many times. V and J are TRBV24-1 and TRBJ2-1; 9 nucleotides align to TRBD1. Per germline, CDR1 KGHDR and CDR2 SFDVKD. V lost 4 bases and J lost 5; bases outside the gene matches: 11. This CDR3 is built from 17 residues. CDR3 sequence reads: CATSDFSDRDRDNEQFF. In nucleotides, the CDR3 is TGTGCCACCAGTGACTTTTCGGACCGGGACAGGGACAATGAGCAGTTCTTC.

As DNA, the CDR3 is TGTGCCAGCAGTTTAAGCCAGTTAAATCAGCCCCAGCATTTT. Amino acid sequence: CASSLSQLNQPQHF. The chain uses TRBV12-3 or TRBV12-4 and TRBJ1-5; D not certain. The V gene lost 2 bases and the J gene lost 4 bases, with 9 bases spanning the gap. The length of the CDR3 is 14 residues.